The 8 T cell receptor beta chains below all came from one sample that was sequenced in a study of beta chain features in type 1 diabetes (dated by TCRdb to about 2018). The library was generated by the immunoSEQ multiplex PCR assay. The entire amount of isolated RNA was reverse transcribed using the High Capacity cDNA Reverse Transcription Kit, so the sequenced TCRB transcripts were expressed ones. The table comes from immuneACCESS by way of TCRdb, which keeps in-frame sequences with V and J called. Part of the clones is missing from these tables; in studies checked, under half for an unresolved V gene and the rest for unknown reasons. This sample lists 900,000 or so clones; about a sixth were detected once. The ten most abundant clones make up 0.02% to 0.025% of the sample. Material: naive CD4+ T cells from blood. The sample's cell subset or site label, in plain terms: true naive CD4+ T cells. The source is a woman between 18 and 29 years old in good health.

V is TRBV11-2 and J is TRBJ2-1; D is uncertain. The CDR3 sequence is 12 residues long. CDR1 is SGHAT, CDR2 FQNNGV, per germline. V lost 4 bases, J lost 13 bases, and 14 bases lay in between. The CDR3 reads CASSSAAERQFF. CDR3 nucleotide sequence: TGTGCCAGCAGCTCAGCAGCTGAGCGACAGTTCTTC.

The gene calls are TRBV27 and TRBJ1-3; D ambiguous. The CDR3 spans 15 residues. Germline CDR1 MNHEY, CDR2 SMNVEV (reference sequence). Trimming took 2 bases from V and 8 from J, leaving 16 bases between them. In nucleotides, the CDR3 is TGTGCCAGCAGTTTAAGGCAGTCGATCGGGCACACCATATATTTT. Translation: CASSLRQSIGHTIYF.

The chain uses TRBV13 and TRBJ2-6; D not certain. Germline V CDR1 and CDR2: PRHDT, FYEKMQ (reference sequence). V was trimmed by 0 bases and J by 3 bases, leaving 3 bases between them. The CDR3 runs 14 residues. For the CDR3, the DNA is TGTGCCAGCAGCTTAGGTTATGGGGCCAACGTCCTGACTTTC. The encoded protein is CASSLGYGANVLTF. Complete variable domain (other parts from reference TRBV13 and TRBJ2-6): AAGVIQSPRHLIKEKRETATLKCYPIPRHDTVYWYQQGPGQDPQFLISFYEKMQSDKGSIPDRFSAQQFSDYHSELNMSSLELGDSALYFCASSLGYGANVLTFGAGSRLTVL.

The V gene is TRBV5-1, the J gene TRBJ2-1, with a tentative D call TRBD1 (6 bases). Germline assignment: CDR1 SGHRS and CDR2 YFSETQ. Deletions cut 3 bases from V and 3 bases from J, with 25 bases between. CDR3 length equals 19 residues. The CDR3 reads CASSYRDTLGTVSYNEQFF. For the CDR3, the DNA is TGCGCCAGCAGCTACCGGGACACCCTAGGGACGGTCAGCTACAATGAGCAGTTCTTC.

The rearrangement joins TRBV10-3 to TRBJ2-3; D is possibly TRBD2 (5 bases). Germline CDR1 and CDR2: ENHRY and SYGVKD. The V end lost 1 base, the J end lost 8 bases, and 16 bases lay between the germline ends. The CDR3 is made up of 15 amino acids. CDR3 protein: CAISEYEVSGLTQYF. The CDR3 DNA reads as TGTGCCATCAGTGAGTACGAAGTATCTGGACTTACGCAGTATTTT.

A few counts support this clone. The CDR3 region has the DNA TGTGCCAGCAGTTTAGGACAGGGAGCGTACAATGAGCAGTTCTTC. This codes for CASSLGQGAYNEQFF. The chain uses TRBV28 and TRBJ2-1; the match to TRBD1 covers 8 bases. V was clipped by 2 bases and J by 4 bases; unmatched bases: 4. The CDR3 spans 15 residues. Germline lookup yields CDR1 MDHEN and CDR2 SYDVKM.

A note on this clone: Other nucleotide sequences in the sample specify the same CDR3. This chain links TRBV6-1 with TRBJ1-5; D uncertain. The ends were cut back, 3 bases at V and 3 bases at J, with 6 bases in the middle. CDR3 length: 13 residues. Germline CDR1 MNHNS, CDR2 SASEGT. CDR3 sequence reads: CASSDTDNQPQHF. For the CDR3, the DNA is TGTGCCAGCAGTGATACAGACAATCAGCCCCAGCATTTT.

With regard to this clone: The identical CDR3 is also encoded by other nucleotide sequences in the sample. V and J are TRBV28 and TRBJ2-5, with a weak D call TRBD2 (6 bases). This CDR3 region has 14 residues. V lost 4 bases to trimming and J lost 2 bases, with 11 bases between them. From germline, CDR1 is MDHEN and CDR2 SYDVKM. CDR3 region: CASSYGGTQETQYF. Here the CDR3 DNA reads TGTGCCAGCAGTTACGGCGGGACTCAAGAGACCCAGTACTTC. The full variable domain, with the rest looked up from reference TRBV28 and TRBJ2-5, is DVKVTQSSRYLVKRTGEKVFLECVQDMDHENMFWYRQDPGLGLRLIYFSYDVKMKEKGDIPEGYSVSREKKERFSLILESASTNQTSMYLCASSYGGTQETQYFGPGTRLLVL.